This T cell receptor (beta chain) emerged from a study of identical twins. MiXCR, applied by TCRdb to the 5' RACE reads, yields one record per CDR3 protein. The repertoire holds approximately 190,000 distinct CDR3 sequences, with approximately 16% as singletons. Broader study findings: Invariant T cells like MAIT and iNKT could partly confound the zero-insertion analyses.

The CDR3 spans 14 residues. The ends were cut back, 5 bases at V and 6 bases at J, with 17 bases in the middle. Germline CDR1 reads SGHTA; CDR2 reads FQGNSA. To note about this clonotype: Its target is not known.

This same sample was also part of a study on T cells expressing NK-cell markers.

Specimen: CD8+ T cells sorted from blood. The chain recombines TRBV7-2 with TRBJ2-7, with D possibly being TRBD1 (7 bases). This TCR was sampled from a woman under 30 in good health. CDR3 sequence reads: CASSPQGGVGEQYF. CDR3 DNA: TGTGCCAGCAGCCCGCAGGGGGGAGTTGGCGAGCAGTACTTC.